Shown below are 18 T cell receptor beta chains from a single sample sequenced in a study of tumor-infiltrating lymphocytes in primary liver carcinoma (dated by TCRdb to 2017 to 2019). Reads for this sample came from an Illumina HiSeq 2500. Using a constant-region primer and ProtoScript II reverse transcriptase, TCRbeta-specific cDNA was reverse-transcribed from around 500 ng total RNA. TCRbeta libraries were built with three nested multiplex PCR rounds, a slightly modified ARM-PCR procedure. Each of the first two PCR rounds ran for 9 to 10 cycles using multiplex TRBV1-TRBV30 forward primers together with a Cbeta reverse primer. TCRdb cleaned the public reads at Q25 with fastp, built clones with MiXCR and kept in-frame beta chains. Merged by CDR3 protein, the rows form single entries marked with the most common genes and DNA. This sample holds tens of thousands of distinct CDR3 sequences; 60% to 80% were observed only once. Together, the top ten hold approximately 25% of the sample.

Total RNA and DNA were co-extracted from about 20-30 mg of bulk tissue with the AllPrep DNA/RNA mini kit, without cell sorting. The sample consisted of liver tumor tissue from sampling region 5. What the cell subset or site label conveys for this sample: tumor region T5, tumor centre. These TCRs come from a man between 40 and 49 years old with primary liver carcinoma and hepatitis B virus infection.

With regard to this clonotype: Germline is not matched at one junction end, which may reflect a read error. The rearrangement joins TRBV5-1 to TRBJ2-3; D gene uncertain. CDR1 and CDR2 from the germline V gene are SGHRS and YFSETQ. The CDR3 is 16 residues long. CDR3 DNA sequence: TGCGCCAGCAGCTTGAACGGCCGTGCTATCACAAATACGCAGTATTTT. As protein: CASSLNGRAITNTQYF.

The chain links TRBV29-1 to TRBJ2-7; no definite D call. Germline values: CDR1 SQVTM, CDR2 ANQGSEA. The V gene lost 7 bases and the J gene lost 6 bases, with 28 bases spanning the gap. This CDR3 is built from 16 residues. The CDR3 nucleotides read TGCAGCGCCATGACATCTGGGATCGGCACACCCTGCGAGCAGTACTTC. Translated, it gives CSAMTSGIGTPCEQYF.

Of note for this clonotype: At one end, the junction sequence differs from germline, possibly due to a read error. The V call is TRBV11-2, the J call TRBJ2-4; D is unclear. The CDR3 contains 15 residues. Germline-derived CDR1 and CDR2 are SGHAT and FQNNGV. The CDR3 sequence: CTSTSSAVAKDIQYF. In DNA, the CDR3 is TGTACCAGCACCTCTTCGGCGGTAGCCAAAGACATTCAGTACTTC.

Of note for this clonotype: At one end the junction does not follow the germline gene, possibly because of a read error. The chain uses TRBV4-1 and TRBJ2-2; the match to TRBD1 covers 8 bases. Germline V gene lookup returns CDR1 MGHRA and CDR2 YSYEKL. There are 17 residues in the CDR3. In DNA, the CDR3 is TGCGCCAGCAGCCGATCCGTCCGGGACAGGAACATCGGGGAGCTGTTTTTT. Translated: CASSRSVRDRNIGELFF.

This clonotype occurred once. An end of the junction differs from the germline gene, which may be a read error. The chain recombines TRBV6-5 with TRBJ1-1; tentative D call: TRBD1 (6 bases). CDR1 is MNHEY, CDR2 SVGAGI, per germline. The CDR3 contains 15 residues. CDR3 region: CASSYSIGGGAEVFF. CDR3 sequence (DNA): TGTGCCAGTAGCTACTCGATTGGGGGCGGAGCTGAAGTTTTCTTT.

A remark on this clonotype: At one end the junction does not follow the germline gene, possibly because of a read error. This chain connects TRBV4-1 to TRBJ1-4; no clear D. Germline V CDR1 and CDR2: MGHRA, YSYEKL. The CDR3 is 14 amino acids. The CDR3 region is CASSQVGRGEKLFF. The CDR3 nucleotides read TGTGCCAGCAGCCAAGTAGGGAGAGGCGAAAAACTGTTTTTT.

This clonotype was detected a few times. A junction boundary mismatches the germline segment, possibly from a read error. J is TRBJ1-1 and V is TRBV11-3; tentatively, D is TRBD1 (5 bases). The CDR3 loop spans 13 amino acids. CDR1 is SGHNT and CDR2 is YENEEA in the germline V gene. The CDR3 here is CASSTGLNTETPF. CDR3 nucleotide sequence: TGTGCCAGCAGCACAGGTTTGAACACTGAAACTCCCTTT. The variable domain in full, with the rest retrieved from reference TRBV11-3 and TRBJ1-1, is EAGVVQSPRYKIIEKKQPVAFWCNPISGHNTLYWYLQNLGQGPELLIRYENEEAVDDSQLPKDRFSAERLKGVDSTLKIQPAELGDSAVYLCASSTGLNTETPFGQGTRLTVV.

This clonotype was counted only a few times. The conserved phenylalanine or tryptophan is not found at the CDR3 terminus, so this likely reflects a read error. This sequence joins TRBV4-2 and TRBJ1-1; 9 bases align to TRBD1. CDR1 and CDR2 from the germline V gene are LGHNA and YNFKEQ. This CDR3 is 15 amino acids long. J lost 4 bases, V lost 0 bases, and 3 bases had no gene match. The CDR3 protein is CASSQDVTGGTEAFL. The CDR3 nucleotides are TGTGCCAGCAGCCAAGATGTGACAGGGGGCACTGAAGCTTTCCTT.

As regards this clonotype: In this CDR3 the conserved last residue, phenylalanine or tryptophan, is missing, so a read error is likely. The chain employs TRBV5-1 and TRBJ2-2, with 7 nucleotides matching TRBD1. V lost 3 bases, J lost 0 bases, and 8 bases stayed unmatched. This CDR3 is built from 17 residues. CDR1 and CDR2 (germline): SGHRS, YFSETQ. CDR3 sequence (DNA): TGCGCCAGCAGCTCGGTCCCGGGACAGACGAACACCGGGGAGCTGTTTAAT. Translation gives CASSSVPGQTNTGELFN.

This clonotype was recorded at least ten times. This chain links TRBV12-3 or TRBV12-4 with TRBJ2-7; 9 bases map to TRBD1. This CDR3 region has 15 residues. The trim removed 0 bases at V and 6 bases at J, leaving 6 bases unmatched. The CDR3 region is CASSLAGMDRGEQYF. The CDR3 DNA reads as TGTGCCAGCAGTTTAGCGGGGATGGACAGGGGCGAGCAGTACTTC.

A remark on this clonotype: The junction and the germline gene differ at one end; a read error may be behind it. The chain has TRBV7-9 and TRBJ2-3; 8 nucleotides match TRBD2. The CDR3 covers 16 residues. Germline V gene lookup returns CDR1 SEHNR and CDR2 FQNEAQ (reference sequence). CDR3 sequence: CAISVISGTSTDTQYF. CDR3 bases: TGTGCCATCAGCGTAATTTCCGGGACTAGTACAGATACGCAGTATTTT.

The gene calls are TRBV28 and TRBJ1-5; possibly TRBD1 for D (5 bases). The CDR3 has 16 residues. The germline gives CDR1 MDHEN, CDR2 SYDVKM. The CDR3 here is CGRMKAGGKGNQPQHF. CDR3 sequence (DNA): TGTGGCAGAATGAAAGCCGGGGGGAAGGGCAATCAGCCCCAGCATTTT.

A note on this clonotype: A read error may explain this, as a much larger clone is one base away. CDR3 sequence reads: CSVPTPVALF. The CDR3 nucleotides read TGCAGTGTCCCGACACCCGTGGCTCTCTTT. The chain joins TRBV20-1 to TRBJ1-1; D is unclear. Germline-derived CDR1 and CDR2 are DFQATT and SNEGSKA (reference sequence). The CDR3 length is 10 residues.

A remark on this clonotype: One junction end does not reproduce the germline sequence, and a read error may be involved. This chain joins TRBV7-8 and TRBJ1-5; perhaps TRBD1 as D (5 bases). Per germline, CDR1 SGHVS and CDR2 FQNEAQ. The CDR3 is 16 amino acids. The chain's CDR3 is CASSLVDRAINQPRHF. As DNA, the CDR3 is TGTGCCAGCAGCTTAGTAGACAGAGCGATTAATCAGCCCCGGCATTTC.

About this clonotype itself: A read error may produce the germline difference seen at one junction end. The CDR3 DNA is TGTGCCAGTAGCTTGCCGTCACTGCCGGGCACTGAAGCTTCCTTT. This encodes CASSLPSLPGTEASF. The chain links TRBV5-5 to TRBJ1-1; D is ambiguous. CDR3 length equals 15 residues. Germline CDR1 and CDR2: SGHKS and YYEKEE (reference sequence). Looking up the rest from reference TRBV5-5 and TRBJ1-1 gives the full variable domain: DAGVTQSPTHLIKTRGQQVTLRCSPISGHKSVSWYQQVLGQGPQFIFQYYEKEERGRGNFPDRFSARQFPNYSSELNVNALLLGDSALYLCASSLPSLPGTEASFGQGTRLTVV.

The rearrangement joins TRBV4-3 to TRBJ2-5; D may be TRBD2 (6 bases). The CDR3 runs to 13 residues. V lost 10 bases and J lost 3, with 15 bases in between. CDR1 LGHNA and CDR2 YSLEER come from the germline V gene. The CDR3 DNA follows: TGCGCCAATAGCCTAGCGTATGAAGAGACCCAGTACTTC. It translates to CANSLAYEETQYF.

As to this clonotype: Germline is not matched at one junction end, which may reflect a read error. This chain links TRBV5-4 with TRBJ1-2, with a weak D call TRBD1 (5 bases). CDR1 SGHNT and CDR2 YYREEE come from the germline V gene (reference sequence). This CDR3 is 19 amino acids long. CDR3 region: CASSLGFGGGPQGGHGYTF. The CDR3 DNA reads as TGTGCCAGCAGCTTGGGTTTCGGTGGGGGACCCCAGGGCGGGCATGGCTACACATTC.

The chain carries TRBV6-5 and TRBJ1-2; no clear D. The CDR3 runs 13 residues. Germline CDR1 is MNHEY and CDR2 is SVGAGI. CDR3 in amino acids: CDSRVGINYGYTF. The CDR3 nucleotides are TGTGACAGTAGGGTCGGGATCAACTATGGCTACACCTTC.